This T cell receptor (beta chain) was sequenced in a study of identical twins. Study outcomes and limitations: Twin sharing of out-of-frame TCR alpha was underestimated by models in monozygotic pairs.

TCRdb independently ran MiXCR on the 5' RACE reads; one entry per CDR3 protein. The table has 400,000 to 650,000 distinct CDR3 sequences, around 20% seen once. The CDR3 sequence is 15 residues long. Germline trimming cut 3 bases from V and 7 bases from J; bases unmatched to any gene: 9. Germline V gene sequence: CDR1 DFQATT, CDR2 SNEGSKA (reference sequence). As regards this clonotype: Its antigen is undetermined.

The data were also submitted as part of a second study, on T cells expressing NK-cell markers. This second study notes: HCMV specificity of the expanded NKG2C+ T cell clones stayed unclear.

The receptor was derived from a woman aged 18-29 years in good health. The sample comprised CD4+ T cells sorted from blood. V and J are TRBV20-1 and TRBJ1-4, with 9 nucleotides matching TRBD1. The DNA for the CDR3 is TGCAGTGCTAGTAGAAACAGGGGGCGAGGTGAAAAACTGTTTTTT. Protein: CSASRNRGRGEKLFF.